The entry that follows covers one T cell receptor beta chain sequence. Its antigen is currently unknown. The entirety of the isolated RNA underwent reverse transcription, so expressed TCRB transcripts were sequenced. Produced via immunoSEQ multiplex PCR; TCRdb's table is partial and in-frame only. The table has 140,000 to 150,000 clones, about 50% seen once. The data derive from a study of beta chain features in type 1 diabetes. The CDR3 covers 15 residues. Germline V gene lookup returns CDR1 SGHRS and CDR2 YFSETQ. Notes on the study in general: Moderate but significant shortening of TCRB CDR3s was recorded in all four CD4+ subsets from Type 1 diabetes patients. Comparison showed that naive, central memory and Treg TCRB repertoires appeared more similar among patients than among healthy donors.

The receptor was isolated from a man aged 18 to 30 in good health. The sample consisted of Tregs from blood. The V and J genes are TRBV5-1 and TRBJ2-5, with 12 bases aligning to TRBD2. The J call is in doubt because the DNA end fits TRBJ2-7 better. CDR3 in DNA: TGCGCCAGCAGCAGGACTAGCGGGGTCGCCTACGAGCAGTACTTC. Protein sequence: CASSRTSGVAYEQYF.